This TCR beta chain was sequenced in a study of immune evolution from preneoplasia to lung adenocarcinoma listed by TCRdb under 2021. With regard to the full study: The study used immune gene expression, TCR sequencing and multiplex immunofluorescence to profile the immune contexture of lung adenocarcinoma precursors and invasive adenocarcinoma. The overall cohort was made up of more than 40 patients with pulmonary nodules who had surgical resection. According to the study, 100 to 120 samples went through TCR sequencing. TCR sequencing data came from 50 to 55 patients. Sample size was determined by specimen availability and not by a prior power calculation. Resected precursor lesions (AAH, AIS, MIA) and invasive adenocarcinomas were compared with paired morphologically normal lung tissue. POLYSOLVER was used to infer Class I HLA alleles from exome data, while LOHHLA was used to detect allele-specific HLA loss. The immune data were integrated with whole exome sequencing and methylation data from the same cohort of nodules.

TCR beta CDR3 regions were sequenced from DNA using the immunoSEQ hsTCRbeta Kit. As for how the authors treated the data: The ImmunoSEQ Analyzer was used to analyse the TCR sequencing data. T cell clonality was defined as 1 minus Pielou's evenness, as computed on productive rearrangements. The inverse Simpson index, applied to productive templates, was used to measure T cell diversity. T cell density was expressed as TCR beta template counts normalized to usable DNA, with usable DNA estimated by amplifying and sequencing housekeeping genes. TCR metrics were compared across histologic stages using two-sided Kruskal-Wallis tests. In its TCRdb copy, this immuneACCESS table keeps in-frame sequences only and misses some clones. Where compared with another copy, unresolved V genes explain less than half of these, and the others have no known cause. That table is the source of V, J and clone size, and D and trimming were worked out from the DNA. This sample gives several thousand clones in total; 80% to 85% of them show up just once. About an eighth of the sample is in the top ten clones.

A word on this clone: It lacks a known antigen. Per-nucleotide qualities are absent, and no much larger clonotype sits a single base away.

The CDR3 holds 12 amino acids from the cysteine to the phenylalanine. This entry keeps only the CDR3 DNA: 36 bases, framed from base 1. Between the V and J ends, shortened by 1 base and 13 bases respectively, the junction contains 13 bases. Taken from the germline V gene, the CDR1 and CDR2 loops are SGHTA and FQGNSA. Resection was performed on patients in Japan or China between about 2013 and 2017. Histologic diagnosis of each case was confirmed independently by two lung cancer pathologists on H&E slides. The AllPrep DNA/RNA FFPE Kit was used to isolate DNA from FFPE tissue. Broad study findings and their caveats: Because every patient came from Japan and China, how well the results apply to Western populations was uncertain. Top T cell clone frequencies were highest in normal lung and appeared to decrease progressively from AAH through AIS, MIA and invasive adenocarcinoma. Clonality was highest in normal lung, while later-stage lesions appeared to have lower clonality but higher T cell density and diversity. The findings reflected association rather than direct causation, and larger cohorts with long-term follow-up and longitudinal biopsies were considered necessary.

Material: FFPE normal lung tissue adjacent to the tumor. The TCR comes from a person between 45 and 75 years old with lung adenocarcinoma. The sequence joins TRBV7-2 to TRBJ1-1; the D gene remains uncertain. The nucleotides are TGTGCCAGCAGCTTAGATAGGGATGAGGGTTTCTTT. The encoded protein is CASSLDRDEGFF.